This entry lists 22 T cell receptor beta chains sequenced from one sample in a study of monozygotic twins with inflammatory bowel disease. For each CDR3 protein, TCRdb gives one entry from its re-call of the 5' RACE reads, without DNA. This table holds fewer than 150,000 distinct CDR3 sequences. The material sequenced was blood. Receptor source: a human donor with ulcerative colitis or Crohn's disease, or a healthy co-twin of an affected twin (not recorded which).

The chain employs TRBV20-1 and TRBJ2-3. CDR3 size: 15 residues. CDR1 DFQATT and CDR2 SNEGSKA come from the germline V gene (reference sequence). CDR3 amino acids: CSARMAFGGADTQYF.

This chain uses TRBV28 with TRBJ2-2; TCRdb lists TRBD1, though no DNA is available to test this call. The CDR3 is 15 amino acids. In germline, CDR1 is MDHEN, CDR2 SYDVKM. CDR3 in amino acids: CASSPSPRRTGELFF. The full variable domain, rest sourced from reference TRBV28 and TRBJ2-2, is DVKVTQSSRYLVKRTGEKVFLECVQDMDHENMFWYRQDPGLGLRLIYFSYDVKMKEKGDIPEGYSVSREKKERFSLILESASTNQTSMYLCASSPSPRRTGELFFGEGSRLTVL.

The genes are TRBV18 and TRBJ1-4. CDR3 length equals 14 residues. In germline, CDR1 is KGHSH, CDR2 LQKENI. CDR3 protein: CASSPQGTNEKLFF.

The CDR3 region is CSASSARNTEAFF. V and J are TRBV20-1 and TRBJ1-1. Germline CDR1 reads DFQATT; CDR2 reads SNEGSKA (reference sequence). This CDR3 has 13 amino acids.

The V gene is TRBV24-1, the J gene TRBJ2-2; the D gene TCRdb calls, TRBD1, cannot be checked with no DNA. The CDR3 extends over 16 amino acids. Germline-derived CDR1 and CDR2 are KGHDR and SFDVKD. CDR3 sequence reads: CATSDWTGTNTGELFF.

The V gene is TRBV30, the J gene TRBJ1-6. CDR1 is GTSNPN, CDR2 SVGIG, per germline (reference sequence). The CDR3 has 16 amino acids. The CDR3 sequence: CAWSPEVSSYNSPLHF. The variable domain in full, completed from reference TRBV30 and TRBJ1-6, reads SQTIHQWPATLVQPVGSPLSLECTVEGTSNPNLYWYRQAAGRGLQLLFYSVGIGQISSEVPQNLSASRPQDRQFILSSKKLLLSDSGFYLCAWSPEVSSYNSPLHFGNGTRLTVT.

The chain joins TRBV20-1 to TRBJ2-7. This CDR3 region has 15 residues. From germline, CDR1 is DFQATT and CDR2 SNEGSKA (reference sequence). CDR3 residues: CSARAYLTSSYEQYF.

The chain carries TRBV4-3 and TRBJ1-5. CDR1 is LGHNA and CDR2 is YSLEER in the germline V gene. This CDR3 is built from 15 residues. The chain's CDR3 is CASSQVVGRNQPQHF.

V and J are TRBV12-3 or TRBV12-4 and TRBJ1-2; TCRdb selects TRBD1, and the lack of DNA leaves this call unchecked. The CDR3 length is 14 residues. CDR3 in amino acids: CASSWGGSNYGYTF.

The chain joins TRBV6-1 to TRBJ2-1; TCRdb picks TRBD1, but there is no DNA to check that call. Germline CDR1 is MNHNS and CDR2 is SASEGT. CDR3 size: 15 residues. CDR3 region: CASSTPRQLYNEQFF.

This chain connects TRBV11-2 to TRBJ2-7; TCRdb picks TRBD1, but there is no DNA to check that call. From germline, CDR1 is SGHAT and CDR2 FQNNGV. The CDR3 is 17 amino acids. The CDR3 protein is CASSLRAGAVLPYEQYF. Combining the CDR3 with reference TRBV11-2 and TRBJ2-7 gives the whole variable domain EAGVAQSPRYKIIEKRQSVAFWCNPISGHATLYWYQQILGQGPKLLIQFQNNGVVDDSQLPKDRFSAERLKGVDSTLKIQPAKLEDSAVYLCASSLRAGAVLPYEQYFGPGTRLTVT.

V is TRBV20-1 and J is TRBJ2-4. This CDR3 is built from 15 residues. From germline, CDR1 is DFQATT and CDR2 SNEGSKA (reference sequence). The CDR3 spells CSARKPLLAKNIQYF.

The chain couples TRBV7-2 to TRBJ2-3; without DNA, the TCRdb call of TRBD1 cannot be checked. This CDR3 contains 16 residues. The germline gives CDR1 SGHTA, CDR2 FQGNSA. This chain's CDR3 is CASTPPAGAPGDTQYF.

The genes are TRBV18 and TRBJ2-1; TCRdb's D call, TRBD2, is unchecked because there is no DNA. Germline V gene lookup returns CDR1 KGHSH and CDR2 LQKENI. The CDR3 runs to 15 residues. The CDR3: CASSPQAARNNEQFF.

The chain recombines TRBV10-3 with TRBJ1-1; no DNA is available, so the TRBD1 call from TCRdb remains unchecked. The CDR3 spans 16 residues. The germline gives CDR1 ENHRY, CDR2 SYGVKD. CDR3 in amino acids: CAISESRGISETEAFF.

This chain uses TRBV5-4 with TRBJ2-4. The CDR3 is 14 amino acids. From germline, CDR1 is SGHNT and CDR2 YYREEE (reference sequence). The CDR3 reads CASSLGGVKNIQYF.

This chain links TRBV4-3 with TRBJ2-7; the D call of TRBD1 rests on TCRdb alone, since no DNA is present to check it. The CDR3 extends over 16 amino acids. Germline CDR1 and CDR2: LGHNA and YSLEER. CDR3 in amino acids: CASSQGTGGVSYEQYF.

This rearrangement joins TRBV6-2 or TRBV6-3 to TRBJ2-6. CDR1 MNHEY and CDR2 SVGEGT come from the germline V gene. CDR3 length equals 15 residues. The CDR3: CASSYRSLGANVLTF.

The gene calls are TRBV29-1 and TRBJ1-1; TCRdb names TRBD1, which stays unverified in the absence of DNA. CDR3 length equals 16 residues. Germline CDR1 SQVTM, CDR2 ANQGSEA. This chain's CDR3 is CSVDLVTGAVNTEAFF.

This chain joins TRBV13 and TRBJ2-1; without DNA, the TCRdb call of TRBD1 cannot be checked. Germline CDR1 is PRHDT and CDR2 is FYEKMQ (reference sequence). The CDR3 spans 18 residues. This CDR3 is CASSLVPLGQIAGNEQFF. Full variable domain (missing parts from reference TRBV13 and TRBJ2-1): AAGVIQSPRHLIKEKRETATLKCYPIPRHDTVYWYQQGPGQDPQFLISFYEKMQSDKGSIPDRFSAQQFSDYHSELNMSSLELGDSALYFCASSLVPLGQIAGNEQFFGPGTRLTVL.

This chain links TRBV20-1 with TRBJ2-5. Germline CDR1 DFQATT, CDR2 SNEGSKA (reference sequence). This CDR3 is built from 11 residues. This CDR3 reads CSADIQETQYF.

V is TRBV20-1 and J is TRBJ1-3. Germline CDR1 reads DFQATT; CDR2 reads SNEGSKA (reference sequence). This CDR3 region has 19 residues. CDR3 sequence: CSARDASRLSTGAGNTIYF.